This TCR beta chain was retrieved from a study of blood T cell repertoires in COVID-19. Donors were grouped by their self-reported clinical history. Exposed participants encountered a COVID-19 case during the 2 weeks preceding study entry. Using immunoSEQ multiplex PCR, the repertoire was profiled, and TCRdb retains in-frame clones only, with some absent. Among around 270,000 clones listed, over 80% were seen once. Germline V gives CDR1 SGHRS, CDR2 YFSETQ. The CDR3 runs 17 residues. V shed 3 bases, J shed 6 bases, and the junction held 9 bases outside the gene matches. The source of this sequence is a woman in her thirties or forties who had been exposed to COVID-19. Sequences were obtained from PBMCs or T cells enriched from blood (not recorded which). This sequence joins TRBV5-1 and TRBJ1-6; 10 bases fit TRBD1. CDR3 nucleotide sequence: TGCGCCAGCAGCTCCGGGACAGGGGACTCACCTAATTCACCCCTCCACTTT. The encoded protein is CASSSGTGDSPNSPLHF.